These 3 T cell receptor beta chains were sequenced from one sample in a study of cytomegalovirus exposure and HLA in healthy donors (dated by TCRdb to about 2017). The library was made by the immunoSEQ multiplex PCR assay. A mixture of 60 forward primers for TCR Vbeta segments and 13 reverse primers for TCR Jbeta segments was used in the multiplex PCR. TCRdb took over this immuneACCESS table, retaining in-frame rearrangements with V and J assigned. Such tables are incomplete; in checked studies, under half of the missing clones stem from an unresolved V gene, and the remainder is unexplained. The sample data list around 78,000 clones, and about three quarters of these were observed just once. Around 10% of the sample is in the top ten clones. The specimen was PBMCs. Receptor source: a woman in her forties in good health and CMV-seropositive.

In nucleotides, the CDR3 is TGTGCCAGCAGCCAAGATCCCATCTCTGGAAACACCATATATTTT. Protein sequence: CASSQDPISGNTIYF. The chain links TRBV4-2 to TRBJ1-3; D is undetermined. Germline CDR1 is LGHNA and CDR2 is YNFKEQ. Trimming removed 0 bases at V and 0 bases at J, with 6 bases between. The CDR3 has 15 amino acids.

The V gene is TRBV11-2, the J gene TRBJ2-5; 8 nucleotides align to TRBD2. Germline values: CDR1 SGHAT, CDR2 FQNNGV. V lost 5 bases, J lost 2 bases, and 4 bases stayed unmatched. CDR3 length: 14 amino acids. Written as DNA, the CDR3 is TGTGCCAGCAGCACCCGACTAGCGCAAGAGACCCAGTACTTC. Protein: CASSTRLAQETQYF.

This rearrangement joins TRBV6-5 to TRBJ1-2; D is uncertain. V lost 2 bases and J 3 bases, leaving 10 bases between the germline ends. Germline CDR1 and CDR2: MNHEY and SVGAGI. CDR3 length: 14 residues. CDR3 coding DNA: TGTGCCAGCAGTTACGGGCACTGGGACTATGGCTACACCTTC. Translation gives CASSYGHWDYGYTF.